This T cell receptor (beta chain) was recorded in a study of T cells after yellow fever vaccination. Study-level information: Fractions of limited cellularity were prepared by means of SMART-Seq v4 Ultra Low Input.

In its sample, this clonotype was seen many times. Its antigen is unidentified. Germline V lookup: CDR1 SEHNR, CDR2 FQNEAQ (reference sequence). The CDR3 length is 14 residues. The V end lost 5 bases, the J end lost 0 bases, and 11 bases lay between the germline ends. Overall study results and limits: A limited proportion of clonotypes was detected within both the CD4 and CD8 compartments. Reappearance after the booster was observed for most primary-vaccination clones (roughly 95% CD4, about 91% CD8).

A process of 5'RACE template switching, which added a universal primer site and UMIs, was used to make TCR cDNA. Using its own MiXCR run on the 5' RACE reads, TCRdb lists one record per CDR3 protein. This repertoire shows about 130,000 distinct CDR3 sequences, 7.4% found once; its top ten account for about 2.7%. The receptor was isolated from a man aged 18 to 30 who received the YFV17D yellow fever vaccine. The chain recombines TRBV7-9 with TRBJ2-7; D is ambiguous. The sample here was CD4+ T cells sorted from PBMCs, taken approximately 11 days after the first yellow fever vaccination. The CDR3 coding sequence is TGTGCCAGCAGCCTGGACGCGAACTCCTACGAGCAGTACGTC. This codes for CASSLDANSYEQYV.